This T cell receptor (beta chain) was documented in a study of post-analysis software for immune sequencing data. Study at large: The disease courses covered relapsing-remitting, secondary progressive and progressive-relapsing multiple sclerosis.

CDR3 size: 17 residues. The germline V gene encodes CDR1 SGHAT and CDR2 FQNNGV. Study-level findings and limits: When patients were compared with controls, 5 or 6 TRBV segments were more frequent, TRBV5-6, TRBV5-1 and TRBV20-1 among them. By F measure, strong co-clustering occurred among samples prepared in the same batch.

Unique molecular identifiers were present in the TCR beta cDNA libraries. TCRdb recomputed calls from the PCR reads with MiXCR, one row per CDR3 protein. The data contain around 440,000 distinct CDR3 sequences, over 35% of them singletons. The sample holds a few counts of this clonotype. What it binds is not known. One end of the junction fails to match germline, which may point to a read error. The sequenced sample was blood. This chain links TRBV11-2 with TRBJ2-3; 9 nucleotides align to TRBD2. The clonotype originates from a girl between 5 and 17 years old with multiple sclerosis. The CDR3 nucleotides are TGCGCCAGCAGCTTAAACTTTGGCGGGAGGGCCCAGGATACGCAGTATTTT. It codes for CASSLNFGGRAQDTQYF.